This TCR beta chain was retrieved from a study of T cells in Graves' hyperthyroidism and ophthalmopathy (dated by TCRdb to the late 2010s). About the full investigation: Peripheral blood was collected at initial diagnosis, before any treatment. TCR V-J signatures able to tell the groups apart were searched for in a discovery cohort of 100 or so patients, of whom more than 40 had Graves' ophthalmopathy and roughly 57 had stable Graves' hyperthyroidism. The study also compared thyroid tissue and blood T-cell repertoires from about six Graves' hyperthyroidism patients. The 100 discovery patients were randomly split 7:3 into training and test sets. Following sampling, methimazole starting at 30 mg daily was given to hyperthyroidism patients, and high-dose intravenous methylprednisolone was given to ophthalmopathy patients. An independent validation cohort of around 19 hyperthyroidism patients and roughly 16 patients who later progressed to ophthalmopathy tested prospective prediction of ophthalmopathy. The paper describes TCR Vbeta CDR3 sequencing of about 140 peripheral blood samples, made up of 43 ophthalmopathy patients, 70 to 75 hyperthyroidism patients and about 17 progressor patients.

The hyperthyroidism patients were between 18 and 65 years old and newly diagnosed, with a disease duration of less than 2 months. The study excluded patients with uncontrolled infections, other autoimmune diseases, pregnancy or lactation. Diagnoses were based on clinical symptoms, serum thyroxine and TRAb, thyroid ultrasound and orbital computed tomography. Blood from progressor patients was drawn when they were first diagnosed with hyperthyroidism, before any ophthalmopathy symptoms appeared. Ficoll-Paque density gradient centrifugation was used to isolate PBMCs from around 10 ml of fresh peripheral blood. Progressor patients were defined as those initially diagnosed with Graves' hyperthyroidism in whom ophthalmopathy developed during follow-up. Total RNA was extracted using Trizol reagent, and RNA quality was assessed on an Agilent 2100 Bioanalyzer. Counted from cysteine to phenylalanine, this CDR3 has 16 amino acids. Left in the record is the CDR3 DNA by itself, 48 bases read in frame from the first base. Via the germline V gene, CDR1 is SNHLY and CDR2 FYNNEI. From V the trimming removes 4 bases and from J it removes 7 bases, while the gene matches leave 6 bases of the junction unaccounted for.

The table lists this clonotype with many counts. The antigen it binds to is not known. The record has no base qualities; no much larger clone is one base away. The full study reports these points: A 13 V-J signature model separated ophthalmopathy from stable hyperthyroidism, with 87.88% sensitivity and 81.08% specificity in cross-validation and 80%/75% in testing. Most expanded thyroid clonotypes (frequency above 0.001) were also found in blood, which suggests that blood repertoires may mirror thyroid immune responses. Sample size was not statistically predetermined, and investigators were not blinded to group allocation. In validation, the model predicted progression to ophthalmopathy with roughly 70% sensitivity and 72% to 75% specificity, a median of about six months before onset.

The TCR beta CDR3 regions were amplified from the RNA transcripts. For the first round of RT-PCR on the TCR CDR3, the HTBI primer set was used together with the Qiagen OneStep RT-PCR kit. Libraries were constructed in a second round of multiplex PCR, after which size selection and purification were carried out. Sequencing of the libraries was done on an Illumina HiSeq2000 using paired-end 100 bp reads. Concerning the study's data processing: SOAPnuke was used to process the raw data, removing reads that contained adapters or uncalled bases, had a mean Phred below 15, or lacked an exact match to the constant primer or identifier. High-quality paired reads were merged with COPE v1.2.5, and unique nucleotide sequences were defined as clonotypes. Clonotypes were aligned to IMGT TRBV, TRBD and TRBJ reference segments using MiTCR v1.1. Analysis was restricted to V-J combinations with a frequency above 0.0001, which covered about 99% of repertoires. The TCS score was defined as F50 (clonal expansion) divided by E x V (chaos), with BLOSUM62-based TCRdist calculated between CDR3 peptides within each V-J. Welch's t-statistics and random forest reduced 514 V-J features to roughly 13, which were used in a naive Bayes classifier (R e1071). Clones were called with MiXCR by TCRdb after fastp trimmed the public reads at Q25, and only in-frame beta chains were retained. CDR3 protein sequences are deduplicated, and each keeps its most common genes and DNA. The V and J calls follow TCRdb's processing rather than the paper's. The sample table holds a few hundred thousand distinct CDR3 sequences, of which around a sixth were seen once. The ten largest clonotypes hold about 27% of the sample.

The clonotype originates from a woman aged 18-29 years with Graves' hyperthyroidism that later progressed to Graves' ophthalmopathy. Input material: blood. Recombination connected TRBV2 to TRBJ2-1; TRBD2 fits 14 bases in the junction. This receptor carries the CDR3 CASSGPGLAGENEQFF. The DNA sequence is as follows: TGTGCCAGCAGTGGTCCGGGACTAGCGGGAGAGAATGAGCAGTTCTTC.